The 17 T cell receptor beta chains reported below all come from one sample, sequenced in a study of regulatory T cells in long-lasting Graves disease. Relying on iRepertoire HTBI primers and Arm-PCR of CDR3 regions, the team built TCR beta libraries. MiXCR, run by TCRdb on the multiplex PCR reads, gives a single entry per CDR3 protein. The table has over 350,000 distinct CDR3 sequences, 15% seen once; the top ten hold about 8.2%. As for time point: newly diagnosed GD, antithyroid drugs for less than 3 months. Preparation of the TCR library used RNA extracted from PBMCs. The sample also formed part of further work on T cells in Graves' hyperthyroidism and ophthalmopathy.

The material sequenced was peripheral blood mononuclear cells (PBMCs), taken at new diagnosis, from a patient treated with antithyroid drugs. The source of these receptors is a woman aged 35 to 49 with Graves disease.

V gene TRBV6-9 combines with J gene TRBJ2-3, with 7 bases identical to TRBD2. The CDR3 sequence is 15 residues long. Looked up from germline, CDR1 is MNHGY and CDR2 is SVAAGI. The junction had 6 bases not matched to a gene; V was cut back by 3 bases and J by 3 bases. This CDR3 is CASSYSPGGTDTQYF. The CDR3 DNA is TGTGCCAGCAGTTACTCCCCGGGAGGAACAGATACGCAGTATTTT.

This rearrangement joins TRBV29-1 to TRBJ1-5; 10 bases match TRBD1. The CDR3 contains 13 residues. J was trimmed by 5 bases and V by 4 bases; bases with no gene match: 2. Germline CDR1 reads SQVTM; CDR2 reads ANQGSEA. CDR3 in amino acids: CSVVGTGDQPQHF. In DNA form, the CDR3 reads TGCAGCGTTGTCGGGACAGGGGATCAGCCCCAGCATTTT.

This clonotype came up many times. The chain couples TRBV11-2 to TRBJ2-1; D is unclear. V gave up 2 bases and J gave up 9 bases, with 14 bases separating them. The V gene's germline CDR1 is SGHAT and CDR2 FQNNGV. This CDR3 is 14 amino acids long. The CDR3 protein is CASSLNSMAREQFF. CDR3 nucleotide sequence: TGTGCCAGCAGCTTAAACTCTATGGCGCGTGAGCAGTTCTTC.

This clonotype was seen at least ten times. The chain links TRBV6-5 to TRBJ2-3; TRBD2 is a possible D gene (6 bases). The germline V gene encodes CDR1 MNHEY and CDR2 SVGAGI. V lost 4 bases and J lost 6, with 11 bases in between. This CDR3 spans 13 amino acids. CDR3 DNA sequence: TGTGCCAGCAGTTTTACCGCGGGGGATACGCAGTATTTT. It codes for CASSFTAGDTQYF.

This clonotype appeared a few times. The chain carries TRBV9 and TRBJ2-6; possibly TRBD1 for D (5 bases). Germline values: CDR1 SGDLS, CDR2 YYNGEE. V lost 0 bases and J 2 bases, leaving 12 bases between the germline ends. This CDR3 spans 17 amino acids. In DNA form, the CDR3 reads TGTGCCAGCAGCGTAGAGGTTGAAGGGGCTGGGGCCAACGTCCTGACTTTC. Residues: CASSVEVEGAGANVLTF.

This clonotype came up many times. The V gene is TRBV7-2, the J gene TRBJ2-7, with 7 bases fitting TRBD2. Germline assignment: CDR1 SGHTA and CDR2 FQGNSA. The CDR3 runs to 15 residues. V lost 3 bases and J lost 2; bases outside the gene matches: 7. The CDR3 region is CASSFALAATYEQYF. The CDR3 DNA sequence: TGTGCCAGCAGCTTCGCCCTAGCGGCGACCTACGAGCAGTACTTC. The whole variable domain, remainder taken from reference TRBV7-2 and TRBJ2-7, is GAGVSQSPSNKVTEKGKDVELRCDPISGHTALYWYRQSLGQGLEFLIYFQGNSAPDKSGLPSDRFSAERTGGSVSTLTIQRTQQEDSAVYLCASSFALAATYEQYFGPGTRLTVT.

This clonotype has more than one count but fewer than ten. This chain joins TRBV25-1 and TRBJ2-2, with TRBD1 as a possible D gene (6 bases). In germline, CDR1 is MGHDK, CDR2 SYGVNS. CDR3 length equals 15 residues. V gave up 7 bases and J gave up 6 bases, with 18 bases separating them. The CDR3 sequence is CASTSRDTSSGELFF. As DNA, the CDR3 is TGTGCCAGCACCTCCCGGGACACCTCTTCCGGGGAGCTGTTTTTT.

To note about this clonotype: It may be a read error: a sequence one base away is much more abundant. V usage is TRBV24-1 and J usage is TRBJ2-1; TRBD2 aligns across 7 bases. Germline CDR1 KGHDR, CDR2 SFDVKD. The length of the CDR3 is 15 residues. This chain's CDR3 is CATSEGGYSFNEQFF. CDR3 DNA: TGTGCCACCAGTGAGGGGGGGTACTCCTTCAATGAGCAGTTCTTC.

In this sample, this clonotype turned up many times. This rearrangement joins TRBV27 to TRBJ2-7; D is possibly TRBD1 or TRBD2 (6 bases each). CDR3 length equals 15 residues. V was pared by 7 bases and J by 0 bases, with 16 bases between. Germline CDR1 and CDR2: MNHEY and SMNVEV (reference sequence). The CDR3 reads CASNIIGGGSYEQYF. The CDR3 coding sequence is TGTGCCAGCAACATTATAGGGGGAGGCTCCTACGAGCAGTACTTC.

With regard to this clonotype: A much larger clone differs by one base, so this may be a read error. The missing conserved phenylalanine or tryptophan at the end of this CDR3 makes a read error likely. No DNA is shown, since the ends of the CDR3 on it are uncertain; the CDR3 is the one TCRdb lists. The chain combines TRBV12-5 with TRBJ2-7. Including both end residues, the CDR3 is 14 amino acids long. From germline, CDR1 is LGHNT and CDR2 FRNRAP. This CDR3 is CASGLSARTDTQYL.

In this sample, this clonotype turned up many times. This chain uses TRBV9 with TRBJ1-2; 10 nucleotides agree with TRBD1. Germline loops: CDR1 SGDLS, CDR2 YYNGEE. V lost 0 bases and J lost 5; bases outside the gene matches: 4. CDR3 length: 15 amino acids. The CDR3 is CASSVGQGADYGYTF. CDR3 nucleotide sequence: TGTGCCAGCAGCGTAGGACAGGGGGCAGATTATGGCTACACCTTC.

The table lists this clonotype with many counts. The chain couples TRBV15 to TRBJ2-3; 10 nucleotides line up with TRBD2. With 7 bases clipped from V and 5 bases from J, the junction kept 15 bases outside the gene matches. The germline V gene has CDR1 LNHNV and CDR2 YYDKDF (reference sequence). This CDR3 has 17 amino acids. CDR3 residues: CATKLSSGSGVGDTQYF. CDR3 bases: TGTGCCACCAAACTATCTAGCGGGAGCGGAGTAGGAGATACGCAGTATTTT.

This clonotype was recorded many times. V usage is TRBV9 and J usage is TRBJ1-2; tentatively, D is TRBD1 (6 bases). The CDR3 length is 14 residues. Trimming stripped 0 bases from V and 2 bases from J, with 8 bases between. Germline values: CDR1 SGDLS, CDR2 YYNGEE. This CDR3 is CASSVVGQNYGYTF. The CDR3 bases are TGTGCCAGCAGCGTAGTCGGACAGAACTATGGCTACACCTTC.

About this clonotype itself: This may arise from a read error, as a much more abundant clone is one base away. The rearrangement uses TRBV28 and TRBJ2-7; D unclear. This CDR3 has 13 amino acids. Germline values: CDR1 MDHEN, CDR2 SYDVKM. Trimming left V 4 bases short and J 2 bases short, with 9 bases between. CDR3 DNA: TGTGCCAGCAGTTCCCCCGCCCCCTACGAGCAGTACTTC. It codes for CASSSPAPYEQYF.

This clonotype was recorded many times. The chain couples TRBV6-1 to TRBJ2-2; D is uncertain. V was pared by 7 bases and J by 6 bases, with 12 bases between. In germline, CDR1 is MNHNS, CDR2 SASEGT. This CDR3 is 13 amino acids long. The CDR3 loop is CASIVGRSGELFF. CDR3 DNA: TGTGCCAGCATAGTGGGAAGATCCGGGGAGCTGTTTTTT.

This clonotype occurred many times. This rearrangement joins TRBV5-1 to TRBJ2-1; possible D gene TRBD2, 5 bases. Germline CDR1 and CDR2: SGHRS and YFSETQ. The CDR3 extends over 15 amino acids. The ends were cut back, 0 bases at V and 10 bases at J, with 17 bases in the middle. The CDR3: CASSLDLHRSGEQFF. CDR3 sequence (DNA): TGCGCCAGCAGCTTGGATCTTCATAGGTCGGGGGAGCAGTTCTTC.

This clonotype was picked up many times. The chain employs TRBV2 and TRBJ1-2; 7 positions agree with TRBD1. Germline V lookup: CDR1 SNHLY, CDR2 FYNNEI. There are 15 residues in the CDR3. V was pared by 4 bases and J by 1 base, with 6 bases of the junction left unmatched. As DNA, the CDR3 is TGTGCCAGCAGTGTGGTTAGGGGGCATAACTATGGCTACACCTTC. As protein: CASSVVRGHNYGYTF.